This TCR beta chain stems from a study of siplizumab effects on memory and regulatory T cells. Study-wide points: Neither a naive nor a memory phenotype was assignable to roughly 80-95% of proliferating CD4+ or CD8+ clones.

Method: immunoSEQ multiplex PCR; TCRdb's copy keeps in-frame clones and lacks some. The data contain some 70,000 clones, 88% of them singletons. The CDR3 runs to 16 residues. As to this clone: Its antigen is unknown.

Sequencing was done on a sample of Tregs sorted from blood. The rearrangement joins TRBV21-1 to TRBJ2-2; the DNA was not used to check the table's D call, TRBD1. TRBV21-1 is an annotated pseudogene. The receptor's source is a human donor in good health. This CDR3 reads CASSSPGQGHTGELFF. The CDR3 nucleotides read TGTGCCAGCAGCTCTCCGGGACAGGGTCACACCGGGGAGCTGTTTTTT.